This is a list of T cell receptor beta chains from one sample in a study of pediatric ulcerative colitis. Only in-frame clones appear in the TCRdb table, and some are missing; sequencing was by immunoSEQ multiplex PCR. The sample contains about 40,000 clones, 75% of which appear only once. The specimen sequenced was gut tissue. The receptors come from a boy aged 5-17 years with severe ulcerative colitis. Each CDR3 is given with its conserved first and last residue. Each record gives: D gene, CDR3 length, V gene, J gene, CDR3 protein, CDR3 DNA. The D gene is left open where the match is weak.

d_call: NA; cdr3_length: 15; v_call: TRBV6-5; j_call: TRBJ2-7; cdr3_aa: CASSYNPAAGYEQYF; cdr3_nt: TGTGCCAGCAGTTATAATCCAGCCGCTGGGTACGAGCAGTACTTC
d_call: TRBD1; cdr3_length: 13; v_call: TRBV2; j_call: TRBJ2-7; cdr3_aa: CASRGQGGYEQYF; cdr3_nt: TGTGCCAGCAGGGGACAGGGTGGATACGAGCAGTACTTC
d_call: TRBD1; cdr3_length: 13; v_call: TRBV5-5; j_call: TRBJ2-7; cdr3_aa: CASSQGDPYEQYF; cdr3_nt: TGTGCCAGCAGCCAGGGGGATCCCTACGAGCAGTACTTC
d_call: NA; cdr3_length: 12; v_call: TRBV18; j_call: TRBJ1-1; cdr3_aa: CASSNRDTEAFF; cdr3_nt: TGTGCCAGCTCAAATAGGGACACTGAAGCTTTCTTT
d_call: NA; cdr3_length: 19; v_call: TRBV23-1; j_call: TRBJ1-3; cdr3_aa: CASSQETGLIGDSGNTIYF; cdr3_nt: TGCGCCAGCAGTCAAGAAACAGGGTTAATCGGTGACTCTGGAAACACCATATATTTT
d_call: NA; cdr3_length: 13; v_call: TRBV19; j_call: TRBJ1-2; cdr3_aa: CASSTQRNYGYTF; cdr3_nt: TGTGCCAGTAGTACTCAGAGAAACTATGGCTACACCTTC
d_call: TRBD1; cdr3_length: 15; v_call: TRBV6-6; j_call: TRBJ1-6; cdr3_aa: CASRRGDRARSPLHF; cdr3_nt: TGTGCCAGCAGGCGCGGTGACAGGGCCCGCTCACCCCTCCACTTT
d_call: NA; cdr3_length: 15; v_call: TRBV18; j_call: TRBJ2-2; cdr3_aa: CASSRLTGESGELFF; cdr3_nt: TGTGCCAGCTCCCGGCTTACGGGGGAATCCGGGGAGCTGTTTTTT
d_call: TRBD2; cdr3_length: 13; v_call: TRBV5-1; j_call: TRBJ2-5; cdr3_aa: CASWRGDQETQYF; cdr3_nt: TGCGCCAGCTGGCGGGGGGATCAAGAGACCCAGTACTTC
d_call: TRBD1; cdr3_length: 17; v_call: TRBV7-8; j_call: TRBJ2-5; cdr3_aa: CASSSGQGTYSVRDQYF; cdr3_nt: TGTGCCAGCAGCTCAGGACAGGGAACCTACTCAGTGAGGGACCAGTACTTC
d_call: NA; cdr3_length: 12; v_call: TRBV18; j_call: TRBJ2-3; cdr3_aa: CASSLRTDTQYF; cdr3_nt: TGTGCCAGCTCCCTCAGGACAGATACGCAGTATTTT
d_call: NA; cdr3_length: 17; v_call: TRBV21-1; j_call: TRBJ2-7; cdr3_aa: CASSTWPPRVSSYEQYF; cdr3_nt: TGTGCCAGCAGCACCTGGCCTCCCAGGGTTTCCTCCTACGAGCAGTACTTC
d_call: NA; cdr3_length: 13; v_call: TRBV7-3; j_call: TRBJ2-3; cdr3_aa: CASSGTSTDTQYF; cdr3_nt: TGTGCCAGCAGCGGGACTAGCACAGATACGCAGTATTTT
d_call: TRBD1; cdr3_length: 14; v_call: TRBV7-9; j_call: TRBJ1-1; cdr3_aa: CASSPDRVNTEAFF; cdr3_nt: TGTGCCAGCAGCCCCGACAGGGTGAACACTGAAGCTTTCTTT
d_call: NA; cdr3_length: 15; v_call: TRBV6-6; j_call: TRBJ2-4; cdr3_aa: CASRTGTLAKNIQYF; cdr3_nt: TGTGCCTCCCGGACGGGAACCCTAGCCAAAAACATTCAGTACTTC
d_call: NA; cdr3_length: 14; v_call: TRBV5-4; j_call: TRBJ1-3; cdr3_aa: CASSLMQGRNTIYF; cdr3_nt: TGTGCCAGCAGCTTGATGCAGGGGAGAAACACCATATATTTT